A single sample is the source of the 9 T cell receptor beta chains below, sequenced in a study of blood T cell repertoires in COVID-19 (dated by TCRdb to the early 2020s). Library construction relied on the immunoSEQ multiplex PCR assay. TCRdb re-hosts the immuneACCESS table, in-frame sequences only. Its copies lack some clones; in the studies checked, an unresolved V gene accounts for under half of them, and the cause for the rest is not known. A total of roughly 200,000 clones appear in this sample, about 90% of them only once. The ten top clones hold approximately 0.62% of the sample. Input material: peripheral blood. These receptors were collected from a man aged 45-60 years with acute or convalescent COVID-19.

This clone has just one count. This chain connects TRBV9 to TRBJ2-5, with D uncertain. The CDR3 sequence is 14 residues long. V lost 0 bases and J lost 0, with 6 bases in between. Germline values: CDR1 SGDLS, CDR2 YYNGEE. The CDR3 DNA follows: TGTGCCAGCAGCGTAGGAGGAAACCAAGAGACCCAGTACTTC. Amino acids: CASSVGGNQETQYF.

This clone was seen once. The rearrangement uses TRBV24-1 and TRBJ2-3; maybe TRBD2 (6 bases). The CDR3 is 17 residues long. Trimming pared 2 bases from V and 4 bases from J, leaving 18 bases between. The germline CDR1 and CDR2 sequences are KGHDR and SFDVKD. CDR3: CATSDSTPRGLADTQYF. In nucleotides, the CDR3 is TGTGCCACCAGTGATTCTACTCCAAGGGGACTGGCAGATACGCAGTATTTT.

The CDR3 DNA is TGTGCCAGCAGTGAAGTCTGGGGGCGCGGTGAAAAACTGTTTTTT. Protein product: CASSEVWGRGEKLFF. This chain connects TRBV6-1 to TRBJ1-4; TRBD1 might be the D (6 bases). This CDR3 has 15 amino acids. Trimming left V 1 base short and J 7 bases short, with 13 bases between. Germline V gene lookup returns CDR1 MNHNS and CDR2 SASEGT.

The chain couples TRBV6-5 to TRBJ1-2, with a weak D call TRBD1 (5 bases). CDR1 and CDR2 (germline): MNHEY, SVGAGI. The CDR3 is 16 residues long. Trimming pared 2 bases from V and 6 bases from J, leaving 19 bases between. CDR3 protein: CASSYPLDLIGDGYTF. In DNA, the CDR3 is TGTGCCAGCAGTTACCCCCTGGACCTGATAGGGGATGGCTACACCTTC.

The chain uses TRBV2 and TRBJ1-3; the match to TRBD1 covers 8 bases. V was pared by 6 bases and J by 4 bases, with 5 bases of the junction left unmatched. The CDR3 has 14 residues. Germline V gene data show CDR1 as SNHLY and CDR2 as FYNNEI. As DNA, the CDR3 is TGTGCCAGCAGAGGACAGGGTCGAGGAAACACCATATATTTT. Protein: CASRGQGRGNTIYF.

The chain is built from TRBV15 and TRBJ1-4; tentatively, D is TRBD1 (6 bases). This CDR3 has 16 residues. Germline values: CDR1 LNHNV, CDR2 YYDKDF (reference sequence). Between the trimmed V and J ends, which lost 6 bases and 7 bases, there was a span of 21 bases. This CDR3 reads CATSLGGQSLGEKLFF. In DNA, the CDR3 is TGTGCCACCAGTTTGGGGGGGCAGTCGCTCGGTGAAAAACTGTTTTTT.

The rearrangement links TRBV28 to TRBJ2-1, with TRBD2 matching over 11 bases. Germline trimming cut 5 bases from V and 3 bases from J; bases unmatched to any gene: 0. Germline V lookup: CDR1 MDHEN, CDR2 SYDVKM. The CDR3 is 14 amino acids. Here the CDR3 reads CASSTSGGYNEQFF. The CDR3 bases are TGTGCCAGCAGTACTAGCGGGGGCTACAATGAGCAGTTCTTC.

DNA of the CDR3: TGTGCCAGCAGTCGACAGGGGTTACCCCTCCACTTT. It translates to CASSRQGLPLHF. The genes are TRBV27 and TRBJ1-6; 8 nucleotides line up with TRBD1. This CDR3 is 12 amino acids long. In germline, CDR1 is MNHEY, CDR2 SMNVEV (reference sequence). V shed 5 bases, J shed 12 bases, and the junction held 3 bases outside the gene matches.

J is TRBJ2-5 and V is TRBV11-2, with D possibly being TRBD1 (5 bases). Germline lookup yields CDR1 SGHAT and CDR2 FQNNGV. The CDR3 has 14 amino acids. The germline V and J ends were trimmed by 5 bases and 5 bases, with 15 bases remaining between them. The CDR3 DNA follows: TGTGCCAGCAGCCCGACAGTTCCGGAGGAGACCCAGTACTTC. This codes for CASSPTVPEETQYF.